Only a few counts were recorded for the clone carrying this T cell receptor beta chain. This sample is drawn from a study of T cells in Graves' hyperthyroidism and ophthalmopathy. Using RNA transcripts as the source, TCR beta CDR3 regions were amplified. The HTBI primer set was used in a first-round RT-PCR of the TCR CDR3. TCRdb independently ran MiXCR on the multiplex PCR reads; one entry per CDR3 protein. The sample consists of roughly 350,000 distinct CDR3 sequences, approximately 14% of them appearing once. With a duration under 2 months, the hyperthyroidism was newly diagnosed in patients aged 18 to 65. J lost 6 bases, V lost 6 bases, and 7 bases had no gene match. The V gene's germline CDR1 is MNHEY and CDR2 SVGEGT. CDR3 size: 15 residues.

The clonotype was recovered from a woman aged 25-40 years with Graves' hyperthyroidism. This chain connects TRBV6-2 or TRBV6-3 to TRBJ2-2; 10 bases are a match to TRBD2. The source material was blood. The CDR3 coding sequence is TGTGCCAGCAGCCTAGCGGGAGAGGTGGCCGGGGAGCTGTTTTTT. Its translation: CASSLAGEVAGELFF.